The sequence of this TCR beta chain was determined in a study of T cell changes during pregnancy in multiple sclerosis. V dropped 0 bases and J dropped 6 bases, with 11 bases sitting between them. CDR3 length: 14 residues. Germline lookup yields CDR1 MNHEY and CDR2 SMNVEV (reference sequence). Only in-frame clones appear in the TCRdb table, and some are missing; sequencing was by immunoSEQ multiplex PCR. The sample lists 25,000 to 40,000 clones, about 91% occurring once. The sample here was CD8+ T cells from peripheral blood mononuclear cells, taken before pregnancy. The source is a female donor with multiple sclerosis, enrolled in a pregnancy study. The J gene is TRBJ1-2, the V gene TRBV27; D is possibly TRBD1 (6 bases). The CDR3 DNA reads TGTGCCAGCAGTTTATCCCCAGGGGAGAATGGCTACACCTTC. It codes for CASSLSPGENGYTF.